These 5 T cell receptor beta chains originate from one sample sequenced in a study of cytomegalovirus exposure and HLA in healthy donors. Both 60 Vbeta primers and 13 Jbeta primers went into the PCR. Profiled with immunoSEQ multiplex PCR; TCRdb holds only in-frame clones, not every one. Of around 130,000 clones detected, nearly 85% appear once; the ten largest clones hold approximately 1%. Sequencing was done on a sample of PBMCs. These receptors were obtained from a boy between 10 and 17 years old in good health and CMV-seronegative.

The chain links TRBV6-1 to TRBJ1-5, with 9 bases identical to TRBD1. With V trimmed by 6 bases and J by 4 bases, 4 bases remained unmatched. Germline CDR1 reads MNHNS; CDR2 reads SASEGT. The CDR3 length is 14 residues. This chain's CDR3 is CASRDRGINQPQHF. CDR3 in DNA: TGTGCCAGCAGGGACAGGGGAATTAATCAGCCCCAGCATTTT.

V is TRBV5-6 and J is TRBJ1-1; D possibly corresponds to TRBD1 (5 bases). V shed 0 bases and J shed 1 base, with 7 bases lying between them. Germline lookup yields CDR1 SGHDT and CDR2 YYEEEE. The CDR3 is 14 amino acids. CDR3 nucleotide sequence: TGTGCCAGCAGCTTGGGACAGCCGAACACTGAAGCTTTCTTT. This gives the protein CASSLGQPNTEAFF.

V gene TRBV29-1 combines with J gene TRBJ2-1, with 9 bases identical to TRBD2. The V gene's germline CDR1 is SQVTM and CDR2 ANQGSEA. This CDR3 region has 15 residues. J was trimmed by 2 bases and V by 8 bases; bases with no gene match: 10. The CDR3 nucleotides read TGCAGCCCCCGTTTGGCTAGCGGGACCTACAATGAGCAGTTCTTC. Translating gives CSPRLASGTYNEQFF.

V and J are TRBV18 and TRBJ2-7; tentatively, D is TRBD2 (5 bases). Trimming stripped 0 bases from V and 2 bases from J, with 11 bases between. Germline V gene sequence: CDR1 KGHSH, CDR2 LQKENI. The CDR3 loop spans 15 amino acids. The CDR3 region is CASSPPQPGTYEQYF. CDR3 coding DNA: TGTGCCAGCTCACCACCTCAGCCGGGAACCTACGAGCAGTACTTC.

This rearrangement joins TRBV15 to TRBJ1-3, with D uncertain. V was pared by 0 bases and J by 4 bases, with 10 bases between. Germline assignment: CDR1 LNHNV and CDR2 YYDKDF (reference sequence). The CDR3 sequence is 15 residues long. In DNA form, the CDR3 reads TGTGCCACCAGCAGAGACCGGGGTCAGGGAAACACCATATATTTT. It specifies CATSRDRGQGNTIYF.